The entry below gives a single T cell receptor (beta chain) sequence along with its context. This record comes from a study of cytomegalovirus exposure and HLA in healthy donors. Both 60 Vbeta primers and 13 Jbeta primers went into the PCR. Sequenced by immunoSEQ multiplex PCR; TCRdb stores in-frame clones only, minus some. The sample includes approximately 150,000 clones, roughly 75% of them seen just once. This TCR was recovered from a man aged 35 to 55 in good health and CMV-seronegative. Sequencing used PBMCs.

The chain's CDR3 is CASSYRLNTEAFF. CDR3 sequence (DNA): TGTGCCAGCAGTTACAGACTGAACACTGAAGCTTTCTTT. The chain combines TRBV28 with TRBJ1-1; D not resolved. V was cut by 4 bases and J by 0 bases, with 6 bases left in between. The CDR3 runs 13 residues. Germline CDR1 is MDHEN and CDR2 is SYDVKM.